The 8 T cell receptor beta chains reported below all come from one sample, sequenced in a study of blood T cells in healthy people across ages. Primers used in a second PCR of about 6 to 11 cycles were a sample-barcoded 5' primer and a J-beta primer mix. TCRdb analysed the 5' RACE reads with MiXCR anew, one entry per CDR3 protein. Of 1.6 million or so distinct CDR3 sequences detected, about 31% appear once; the ten largest clones hold roughly 12%. Sequencing input: blood. These TCRs come from a woman aged 25 to 39 in good health.

The chain joins TRBV6-1 to TRBJ2-1, with 7 bases aligning to TRBD2. Unmatched junction bases numbered 9, after V lost 5 bases and J lost 8 bases. The CDR3 loop spans 14 amino acids. Per germline, CDR1 MNHNS and CDR2 SASEGT. CDR3 protein: CASSFWGGDYEQFF. In DNA, the CDR3 is TGTGCCAGCAGTTTTTGGGGAGGGGACTATGAGCAGTTCTTC.

The V and J genes are TRBV7-9 and TRBJ2-7; 8 bases agree with TRBD1. The J segment lost 6 bases and the V segment lost 7 bases, leaving 5 bases of the junction unmatched. Germline loops: CDR1 SEHNR, CDR2 FQNEAQ (reference sequence). The CDR3 spans 12 residues. The CDR3 region has the DNA TGTGCCAGCACGACAGGGGTTCTCGAGCAGTACTTC. Protein sequence: CASTTGVLEQYF.

The chain combines TRBV3-1 with TRBJ2-7; D tentatively reads TRBD1 or TRBD2 (5 bases each). Trimming cost V 1 base and J 12 bases, with 13 bases left between them. The germline V gene encodes CDR1 LGHDT and CDR2 YNNKEL (reference sequence). The CDR3 extends over 12 amino acids. The CDR3 protein is CASSQVGTATYF. CDR3 DNA sequence: TGTGCCAGCAGCCAAGTAGGGACGGCCACGTACTTC.

This clonotype was counted a few times. The chain recombines TRBV3-1 with TRBJ2-3; 7 positions agree with TRBD2. J was trimmed by 8 bases and V by 4 bases; bases with no gene match: 9. The CDR3 has 14 amino acids. Germline CDR1 reads LGHDT; CDR2 reads YNNKEL (reference sequence). CDR3 residues: CASSPASGRGTQYF. CDR3 DNA sequence: TGTGCCAGCAGCCCCGCTAGCGGACGGGGTACGCAGTATTTT.

The V and J genes are TRBV6-5 and TRBJ1-6; D not resolved. Per the germline V gene, CDR1 is MNHEY and CDR2 is SVGAGI. The CDR3 is made up of 15 amino acids. V gave up 7 bases and J gave up 7 bases, with 17 bases separating them. Here the CDR3 reads CASTPLGLRNSPLHF. In DNA form, the CDR3 reads TGTGCCAGCACCCCCCTAGGGTTAAGGAATTCACCCCTCCACTTT.

The chain is built from TRBV24-1 and TRBJ2-2; TRBD1 might be the D (6 bases). V was trimmed by 4 bases and J by 0 bases, leaving 11 bases between them. CDR1 and CDR2 from the germline V gene are KGHDR and SFDVKD. The CDR3 sequence is 16 residues long. CDR3 in DNA: TGTGCCACCAGTGACCGCAGGGGCCCGAACACCGGGGAGCTGTTTTTT. This encodes CATSDRRGPNTGELFF.

This sequence joins TRBV27 and TRBJ2-7; 11 bases are a match to TRBD1. This CDR3 comprises 17 residues. CDR1 is MNHEY, CDR2 SMNVEV, per germline (reference sequence). The junction had 10 bases not matched to a gene; V was cut back by 5 bases and J by 1 base. In DNA form, the CDR3 reads TGTGCCAGCAGTGGATTTCGTCGGGACAGGGGGTCCTACGAGCAGTACTTC. Amino acids: CASSGFRRDRGSYEQYF.

The sample holds a few counts of this clonotype. The J gene is TRBJ2-7, the V gene TRBV12-3 or TRBV12-4; TRBD1 matches at 7 bases. This CDR3 is 15 amino acids long. V shed 2 bases and J 2 bases; nucleotides not matched to a gene: 6. CDR3 amino acids: CASSLSGQVTYEQYF. DNA of the CDR3: TGTGCCAGCAGTTTATCCGGACAGGTAACCTACGAGCAGTACTTC.